Following are 24 T cell receptor beta chains from one sample sequenced in a study of T cells in tumors after PD-1 blockade. Using immunoSEQ multiplex PCR, the repertoire was profiled, and TCRdb retains in-frame clones only, with some absent. This table holds approximately 13,000 clones, around four fifths found once. Here the sequenced sample was PBMCs, taken after anti-PD-1 treatment. Receptors were obtained from a human donor with basal cell carcinoma.

The chain links TRBV4-1 to TRBJ2-7, with 14 nucleotides matching TRBD2. The CDR3 spans 18 residues. V dropped 3 bases and J dropped 0; count of bases not matched to a gene: 7. Germline V gene data show CDR1 as MGHRA and CDR2 as YSYEKL. CDR3 bases: TGCGCCAGCAGCCACGGACTAGCGGGGGGCAGAAGCTCCTACGAGCAGTACTTC. The encoded protein is CASSHGLAGGRSSYEQYF.

Concerning this clone: Within the sample, other DNA sequences also encode this same CDR3. This rearrangement joins TRBV19 to TRBJ1-2; D might be TRBD1 (5 bases). V was pared by 3 bases and J by 3 bases, with 8 bases between. CDR3 length equals 13 residues. The germline V gene encodes CDR1 LNHDA and CDR2 SQIVND (reference sequence). The CDR3 spells CASSIARDYGYTF. CDR3 DNA sequence: TGTGCCAGTAGTATCGCCAGGGACTATGGCTACACCTTC.

This clone occurred a few times. V gene TRBV19 combines with J gene TRBJ1-6, with 8 nucleotides matching TRBD1. The germline V gene has CDR1 LNHDA and CDR2 SQIVND (reference sequence). Unmatched junction bases numbered 5, after V lost 9 bases and J lost 4 bases. This CDR3 region has 14 residues. The CDR3 region is CASRGTGYNSPLHF. The CDR3 DNA sequence: TGTGCCAGCCGGGGGACAGGATATAATTCACCCCTCCACTTT. The full variable domain, in which reference TRBV19 and TRBJ1-6 provide the parts outside the CDR3, is DGGITQSPKYLFRKEGQNVTLSCEQNLNHDAMYWYRQDPGQGLRLIYYSQIVNDFQKGDIAEGYSVSREKKESFPLTVTSAQKNPTAFYLCASRGTGYNSPLHFGNGTRLTVT.

The chain combines TRBV28 with TRBJ1-4, with 7 bases fitting TRBD1. Germline lookup yields CDR1 MDHEN and CDR2 SYDVKM. The length of the CDR3 is 14 residues. With V trimmed by 8 bases and J by 4 bases, 7 bases remained unmatched. CDR3 loop: CASQTGTVNEKLFF. The CDR3 region has the DNA TGTGCCAGCCAAACCGGGACAGTTAATGAAAAACTGTTTTTT.

This chain links TRBV5-1 with TRBJ1-3; D not certain. Germline V CDR1 and CDR2: SGHRS, YFSETQ. This CDR3 is 14 amino acids long. Trimming cost V 0 bases and J 3 bases, with 7 bases left between them. The CDR3 is CASSLEVGGNTIYF. The CDR3 DNA reads as TGCGCCAGCAGCTTGGAAGTAGGTGGAAACACCATATATTTT.

This clone was recorded a few times. The V and J genes are TRBV4-1 and TRBJ1-4; 10 bases align to TRBD1. J was trimmed by 8 bases and V by 6 bases; bases with no gene match: 6. In germline, CDR1 is MGHRA, CDR2 YSYEKL. CDR3 length equals 14 residues. CDR3 in DNA: TGCGCCAGCAGTGCCGGGACAGGGGAAGAAAAACTGTTTTTT. Translated: CASSAGTGEEKLFF.

V and J are TRBV28 and TRBJ1-2; 9 bases fit TRBD1. The ends lost 3 bases at V and 6 bases at J; junction bases unmatched: 5. The CDR3 contains 14 residues. The V gene's germline CDR1 is MDHEN and CDR2 SYDVKM. The CDR3 loop is CASSLIDRGNGYTF. CDR3 bases: TGTGCCAGCAGTTTGATCGACAGGGGGAATGGCTACACCTTC.

The V and J genes are TRBV6-6 and TRBJ1-2; 8 nucleotides line up with TRBD1. Per the germline V gene, CDR1 is MNHNY and CDR2 is SVGAGI (reference sequence). This CDR3 has 14 amino acids. J lost 6 bases, V lost 2 bases, and 5 bases had no gene match. The CDR3 protein is CASSYLPDRDGYTF. The DNA of the CDR3 is TGTGCCAGCAGTTACCTCCCGGACAGGGATGGCTACACCTTC.

The gene calls are TRBV28 and TRBJ2-7, with 9 bases identical to TRBD2. Germline V gene data show CDR1 as MDHEN and CDR2 as SYDVKM. This CDR3 has 14 residues. The V gene end was trimmed by 6 bases and the J gene end by 3 bases; junction bases not matched to a gene: 6. CDR3 nucleotides: TGTGCCAGCAGCCGGACTAGCGAGAACTACGAGCAGTACTTC. This translates into CASSRTSENYEQYF.

This clone was seen once. This chain connects TRBV27 to TRBJ2-7; no clear D gene. Germline loops: CDR1 MNHEY, CDR2 SMNVEV (reference sequence). Trimming stripped 8 bases from V and 0 bases from J, with 14 bases between. The CDR3 contains 14 residues. CDR3 in DNA: TGTGCCAGCCAGCGAGGCGGTAGCTCCTACGAGCAGTACTTC. Encoded protein: CASQRGGSSYEQYF.

As to this clone: The identical CDR3 is also encoded by other nucleotide sequences in the sample. This sequence joins TRBV5-6 and TRBJ2-1; TRBD1 might be the D (6 bases). Between the trimmed V and J ends, which lost 0 bases and 1 base, there was a span of 11 bases. This CDR3 is built from 16 residues. CDR1 is SGHDT, CDR2 YYEEEE, per germline. In DNA form, the CDR3 reads TGTGCCAGCAGCTTGGTGGGGCAGGGGTCCTACAATGAGCAGTTCTTC. Its translation is CASSLVGQGSYNEQFF.

Sample share makes this clone medium-sized. This chain uses TRBV28 with TRBJ1-2; D perhaps matches TRBD1 (6 bases). Germline V gene data show CDR1 as MDHEN and CDR2 as SYDVKM. This CDR3 comprises 15 residues. Deletions cut 10 bases from V and 4 bases from J, with 22 bases between. For the CDR3, the DNA is TGTGCCACCTCTGGTGGGGGCCCCCCTCTCTATGGCTACACCTTC. This sequence encodes CATSGGGPPLYGYTF.

The V call is TRBV15, the J call TRBJ1-5; tentatively, D is TRBD1 (6 bases). The V end lost 5 bases, the J end lost 4 bases, and 15 bases lay between the germline ends. The CDR3 contains 15 residues. Germline loops: CDR1 LNHNV, CDR2 YYDKDF (reference sequence). CDR3: CATSSRTVINQPQHF. The CDR3 DNA follows: TGTGCCACCAGCTCAAGGACAGTCATAAATCAGCCCCAGCATTTT.

The CDR3 DNA sequence: TGTGCCACCAGCAGAGGGAAAAGCGGGGCAAGGACCGGGGAGCTGTTTTTT. Translating it yields CATSRGKSGARTGELFF. The rearrangement links TRBV15 to TRBJ2-2; 7 bases match TRBD2. The V and J ends lost 1 base and 5 bases, in that order; junction bases with no gene match: 10. CDR3 length: 17 residues. Germline CDR1 is LNHNV and CDR2 is YYDKDF (reference sequence).

The rearrangement joins TRBV19 to TRBJ2-1, with 8 bases fitting TRBD1. CDR3 length: 16 residues. CDR1 and CDR2 from the germline V gene are LNHDA and SQIVND (reference sequence). The junction had 16 bases not matched to a gene; V was cut back by 6 bases and J by 9 bases. CDR3 protein: CASRPLLRQGYGEQFF. The CDR3 bases are TGTGCCAGTAGACCTCTATTACGACAGGGGTACGGTGAGCAGTTCTTC.

This clone is a singleton in its sample. V gene TRBV24-1 combines with J gene TRBJ1-1; no definite D call. The CDR3 consists of 13 residues. V dropped 4 bases and J dropped 4 bases, with 9 bases sitting between them. Per the germline V gene, CDR1 is KGHDR and CDR2 is SFDVKD. CDR3: CATSDLFGTEAFF. CDR3 nucleotides: TGTGCCACCAGTGACCTGTTTGGCACTGAAGCTTTCTTT.

The rearrangement joins TRBV19 to TRBJ1-5; D is unclear. This CDR3 has 13 amino acids. CDR1 and CDR2 (germline): LNHDA, SQIVND (reference sequence). The ends were cut back, 0 bases at V and 7 bases at J, with 7 bases in the middle. The CDR3 DNA follows: TGTGCCAGTAGTATAGATCGGAAACAGCCCCAGCATTTT. Its translation: CASSIDRKQPQHF.

The chain employs TRBV2 and TRBJ1-1; 8 bases are a match to TRBD1. The CDR3 has 14 residues. V lost 5 bases to trimming and J lost 7 bases; unmatched junction nucleotides: 9. Per the germline V gene, CDR1 is SNHLY and CDR2 is FYNNEI. In nucleotides, the CDR3 is TGTGCCAGCAGTCCCGGGACAGGACCCTTTGAAGCTTTCTTT. It specifies CASSPGTGPFEAFF.

CDR3 region: CASSAPGPNTEAFF. Here the CDR3 DNA reads TGTGCCAGCAGCGCCCCCGGGCCTAACACTGAAGCTTTCTTT. The chain employs TRBV9 and TRBJ1-1; D not resolved. The V end was cut by 3 bases, the J end by 2 bases, with 11 bases between. This CDR3 has 14 amino acids. The germline V gene has CDR1 SGDLS and CDR2 YYNGEE.

The V gene is TRBV2, the J gene TRBJ2-2; 9 bases agree with TRBD1. V dropped 6 bases and J dropped 9; count of bases not matched to a gene: 2. In germline, CDR1 is SNHLY, CDR2 FYNNEI. The CDR3 sequence is 12 residues long. CDR3 sequence reads: CASRGQGWELFF. CDR3 bases: TGTGCCAGCAGGGGACAGGGTTGGGAGCTGTTTTTT.

The chain is built from TRBV7-9 and TRBJ2-7, with 8 nucleotides matching TRBD2. The V segment lost 5 bases and the J segment 7 bases; nucleotides outside the gene matches: 16. The CDR3 runs 16 residues. Germline loops: CDR1 SEHNR, CDR2 FQNEAQ (reference sequence). The CDR3 here is CASSATPGTRGSEQYF. In DNA form, the CDR3 reads TGTGCCAGCAGCGCCACCCCCGGGACTAGGGGGAGTGAGCAGTACTTC.

Only a few counts were recorded for this clone. The V gene is TRBV15, the J gene TRBJ2-7; TRBD1 matches at 7 bases. The ends lost 3 bases at V and 3 bases at J; junction bases unmatched: 5. There are 14 residues in the CDR3. Germline V CDR1 and CDR2: LNHNV, YYDKDF (reference sequence). The CDR3 loop is CATSSLDRSYEQYF. The DNA for the CDR3 is TGTGCCACCAGCAGTCTGGACAGGAGCTACGAGCAGTACTTC.

V usage is TRBV10-3 and J usage is TRBJ2-4; no definite D call. Germline CDR1 reads ENHRY; CDR2 reads SYGVKD. There are 16 residues in the CDR3. Trimming pared 2 bases from V and 5 bases from J, leaving 16 bases between. The CDR3 sequence is CAISEPGLFAENIQYF. The CDR3 DNA sequence: TGTGCCATCAGTGAGCCCGGCCTATTTGCCGAAAACATTCAGTACTTC.

This chain uses TRBV2 with TRBJ2-1, with D tentatively TRBD2 (5 bases). The CDR3 runs 16 residues. CDR1 and CDR2 from the germline V gene are SNHLY and FYNNEI. V was clipped by 4 bases and J by 9 bases, with 22 bases between them. CDR3 region: CASSALGLNLSGEQFF. The CDR3 coding sequence is TGTGCCAGCAGTGCACTCGGACTTAACCTCTCTGGTGAGCAGTTCTTC. The variable domain in full, with the rest retrieved from reference TRBV2 and TRBJ2-1, is EPEVTQTPSHQVTQMGQEVILRCVPISNHLYFYWYRQILGQKVEFLVSFYNNEISEKSEIFDDQFSVERPDGSNFTLKIRSTKLEDSAMYFCASSALGLNLSGEQFFGPGTRLTVL.